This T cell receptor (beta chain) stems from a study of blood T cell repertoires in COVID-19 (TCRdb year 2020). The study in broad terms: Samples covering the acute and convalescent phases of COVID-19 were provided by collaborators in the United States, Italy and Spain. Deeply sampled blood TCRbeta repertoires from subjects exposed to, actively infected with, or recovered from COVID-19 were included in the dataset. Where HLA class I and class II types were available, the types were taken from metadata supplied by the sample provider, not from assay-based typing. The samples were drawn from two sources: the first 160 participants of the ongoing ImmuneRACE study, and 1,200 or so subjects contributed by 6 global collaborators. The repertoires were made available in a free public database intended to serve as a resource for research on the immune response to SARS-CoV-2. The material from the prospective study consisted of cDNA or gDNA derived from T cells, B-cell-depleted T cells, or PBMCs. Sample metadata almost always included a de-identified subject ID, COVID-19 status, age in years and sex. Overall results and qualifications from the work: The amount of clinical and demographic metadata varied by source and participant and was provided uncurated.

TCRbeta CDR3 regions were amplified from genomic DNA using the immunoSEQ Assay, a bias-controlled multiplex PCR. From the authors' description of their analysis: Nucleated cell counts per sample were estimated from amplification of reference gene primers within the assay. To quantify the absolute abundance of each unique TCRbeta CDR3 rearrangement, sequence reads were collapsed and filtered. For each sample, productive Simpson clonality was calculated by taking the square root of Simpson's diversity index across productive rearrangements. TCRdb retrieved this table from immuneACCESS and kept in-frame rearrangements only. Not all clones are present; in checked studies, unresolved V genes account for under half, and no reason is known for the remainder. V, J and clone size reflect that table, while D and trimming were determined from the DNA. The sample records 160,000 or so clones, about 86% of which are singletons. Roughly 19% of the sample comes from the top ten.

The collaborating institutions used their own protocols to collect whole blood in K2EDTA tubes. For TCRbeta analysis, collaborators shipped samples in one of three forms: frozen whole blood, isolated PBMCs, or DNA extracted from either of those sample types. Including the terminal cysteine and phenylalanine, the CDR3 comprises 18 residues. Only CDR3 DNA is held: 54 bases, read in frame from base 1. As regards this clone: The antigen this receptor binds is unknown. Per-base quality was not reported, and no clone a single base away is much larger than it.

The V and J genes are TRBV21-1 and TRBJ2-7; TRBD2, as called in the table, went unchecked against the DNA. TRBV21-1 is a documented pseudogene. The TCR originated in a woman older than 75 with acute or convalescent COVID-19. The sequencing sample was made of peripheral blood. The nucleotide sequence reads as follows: TGTGCCAGCAGCAAAGATTCTGGGGCGGGGCGGGAGGGGTACGAGCAGTACTTC. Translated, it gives CASSKDSGAGREGYEQYF.